A single T cell receptor beta chain is shown here with its context. Its matching antigen is unknown. Stated time point: recipient sample about 28 days before transplant, after cytoreduction. These data originate in a study of T cell clonotyping in hematopoietic cell transplantation. Study summary: Recipients' pretransplant samples followed cytoreduction. The study, taken as a whole, reports: After transplant, recipient diversity fell while pathologically expanded clonotypes grew through day 180. No sorting was done, leaving CD4 and CD8 contributions mixed.

Measured with immunoSEQ multiplex PCR; TCRdb has only the in-frame clones, and not every one. The sample yields 25,000 to 35,000 clones, about 93% seen once. From germline, CDR1 is SGHDT and CDR2 YYEEEE. Trimming pared 3 bases from V and 1 base from J, leaving 11 bases between. This CDR3 has 14 residues. The TCR sequence derives from a man aged 45-65 years with acute myeloid leukemia. Some clones in this sample may be carry-over from other donors' samples. The rearrangement links TRBV5-6 to TRBJ2-7; D might be TRBD2 (6 bases). Source: peripheral blood mononuclear cells, taken before stem cell transplant. CDR3 amino acids: CASSWRAPSYEQYF. DNA of the CDR3: TGTGCCAGCAGCTGGAGGGCACCTTCCTACGAGCAGTACTTC.